Listed here are 20 T cell receptor beta chains from one sample, sequenced in a study of OX40 agonist ivuxolimab in advanced cancers. TCRdb's table, derived via immunoSEQ multiplex PCR, lists solely in-frame clones and lacks some. The sample records just over 60,000 clones, around 90% being singletons. This specimen consisted of CD4+ or CD8+ T cells sorted from blood, obtained in a trial of the OX40 agonist ivuxolimab. These receptors were obtained from an adult with an advanced solid tumor such as melanoma, head and neck, liver or kidney cancer.

V is TRBV15 and J is TRBJ2-3; 15 positions match TRBD2. V lost 1 base, J lost 5 bases, and 10 bases stayed unmatched. CDR3 length equals 19 residues. Germline CDR1 is LNHNV and CDR2 is YYDKDF (reference sequence). The CDR3, as DNA: TGTGCCACCAGCAGAGGGTTAGGACTAGCGGGAGGGTATGGAGATACGCAGTATTTT. Amino acids: CATSRGLGLAGGYGDTQYF. Full variable domain (remainder filled in from reference TRBV15 and TRBJ2-3): DAMVIQNPRYQVTQFGKPVTLSCSQTLNHNVMYWYQQKSSQAPKLLFHYYDKDFNNEADTPDNFQSRRPNTSFCFLDIRSPGLGDTAMYLCATSRGLGLAGGYGDTQYFGPGTRLTVL.

The chain is built from TRBV5-1 and TRBJ2-3; 10 bases align to TRBD2. This CDR3 region has 18 residues. V shed 5 bases and J 0 bases; nucleotides not matched to a gene: 12. Germline V CDR1 and CDR2: SGHRS, YFSETQ. The CDR3 sequence: CASSLRASGGISTDTQYF. Written as DNA, the CDR3 is TGCGCCAGCAGTTTGCGGGCTAGCGGGGGAATCAGCACAGATACGCAGTATTTT.

This chain uses TRBV11-3 with TRBJ1-3, with D hard to call. V was shortened by 6 bases and J by 0 bases, with 12 bases between the two germline ends. Germline-derived CDR1 and CDR2 are SGHNT and YENEEA. The CDR3 sequence is 15 residues long. This CDR3 is CASSPDPDSGNTIYF. Written as DNA, the CDR3 is TGTGCCAGCAGTCCGGACCCCGACTCTGGAAACACCATATATTTT.

The chain carries TRBV11-2 and TRBJ1-1; TRBD1 might be the D (6 bases). Per the germline V gene, CDR1 is SGHAT and CDR2 is FQNNGV. This CDR3 has 16 amino acids. V lost 1 base, J lost 4 bases, and 16 bases lay in between. The CDR3: CASSLGLTARGTEAFF. The CDR3 bases are TGTGCCAGCAGCTTAGGATTGACTGCCAGGGGCACTGAAGCTTTCTTT.

The gene calls are TRBV7-9 and TRBJ1-4; 11 positions match TRBD1. CDR1 and CDR2 from the germline V gene are SEHNR and FQNEAQ (reference sequence). The CDR3 extends over 16 amino acids. The V segment lost 4 bases and the J segment 7 bases; nucleotides outside the gene matches: 8. CDR3 protein: CASSSGQGDSGEKLFF. DNA of the CDR3: TGTGCCAGCAGCTCGGGACAGGGGGATAGCGGTGAAAAACTGTTTTTT.

This chain joins TRBV6-1 and TRBJ1-2; TRBD1 might be the D (5 bases). Trimming took off 3 bases at V and 4 bases at J, with 12 bases between the two ends. CDR3 length: 14 amino acids. Germline V CDR1 and CDR2: MNHNS, SASEGT. The CDR3 reads CASSEGLTVYGYTF. The CDR3 bases are TGTGCCAGCAGTGAGGGACTAACCGTCTATGGCTACACCTTC.

V is TRBV10-3 and J is TRBJ1-2, with 8 bases lining up with TRBD1. The length of the CDR3 is 15 residues. The trim removed 5 bases at V and 6 bases at J, leaving 11 bases unmatched. Germline CDR1 is ENHRY and CDR2 is SYGVKD. The CDR3 protein is CAISSSTGERNGYTF. CDR3 bases: TGTGCCATCAGTTCCTCGACAGGGGAGAGGAATGGCTACACCTTC.

V and J are TRBV13 and TRBJ2-3, with D perhaps TRBD2 (5 bases). Germline loops: CDR1 PRHDT, CDR2 FYEKMQ (reference sequence). The V end lost 1 base, the J end lost 2 bases, and 10 bases lay between the germline ends. There are 15 residues in the CDR3. The CDR3 DNA sequence: TGTGCCAGCAGCTTAGTTTCGGGGATCACAGATACGCAGTATTTT. Encoded protein: CASSLVSGITDTQYF.

This sequence joins TRBV18 and TRBJ2-3; D not resolved. In germline, CDR1 is KGHSH, CDR2 LQKENI. Trimming removed 0 bases at V and 0 bases at J, with 7 bases between. The CDR3 is 15 residues long. The CDR3: CASSPPVDSTDTQYF. The CDR3 nucleotides are TGTGCCAGCTCACCACCAGTAGATAGCACAGATACGCAGTATTTT.

V and J are TRBV14 and TRBJ2-1; 9 bases agree with TRBD2. Germline V gives CDR1 SGHDN, CDR2 FVKESK. V dropped 4 bases and J dropped 0; count of bases not matched to a gene: 4. The CDR3 is 16 residues long. The CDR3, as DNA: TGTGCCAGCAGCCGGCTAGCGGGGAGCTCCTACAATGAGCAGTTCTTC. Translated: CASSRLAGSSYNEQFF.

The V gene is TRBV12-5, the J gene TRBJ2-3; 9 bases map to TRBD1. The ends lost 5 bases at V and 0 bases at J; junction bases unmatched: 3. The CDR3 contains 15 residues. Germline V CDR1 and CDR2: LGHNT, FRNRAP. The chain's CDR3 is CASGPGQGSTDTQYF. The DNA of the CDR3 is TGTGCTAGTGGTCCTGGACAGGGGAGCACAGATACGCAGTATTTT.

The chain has TRBV18 and TRBJ2-2; D perhaps matches TRBD1 (6 bases). Trimming left V 2 bases short and J 7 bases short, with 17 bases between. This CDR3 is built from 16 residues. In germline, CDR1 is KGHSH, CDR2 LQKENI. The CDR3 reads CASSPMGHPSGGELFF. The CDR3 DNA reads as TGTGCCAGCTCACCAATGGGACACCCATCGGGCGGGGAGCTGTTTTTT.

The J gene is TRBJ1-6, the V gene TRBV30; 9 bases agree with TRBD1. Germline V gives CDR1 GTSNPN, CDR2 SVGIG (reference sequence). Trimming removed 1 base from V and 9 bases from J; junction bases left unmatched: 4. The CDR3 covers 14 residues. The CDR3 DNA reads TGTGCCTGGAGTGGGACAGGGGTCGGTTCACCCCTCCACTTT. This translates into CAWSGTGVGSPLHF.

The chain uses TRBV11-2 and TRBJ1-1, with a tentative D call TRBD1 (5 bases). Between the trimmed V and J ends, which lost 1 base and 4 bases, there was a span of 19 bases. The CDR3 runs to 17 residues. Per germline, CDR1 SGHAT and CDR2 FQNNGV. CDR3 loop: CASSLGAWGGTGTEAFF. The CDR3 nucleotides read TGTGCCAGCAGCTTAGGGGCTTGGGGGGGAACCGGCACTGAAGCTTTCTTT.

The chain links TRBV5-1 to TRBJ2-2; D gene ambiguous. CDR1 is SGHRS, CDR2 YFSETQ, per germline. Trimming left V 4 bases short and J 2 bases short, with 12 bases between. This CDR3 region has 15 residues. The CDR3 reads CASSPRFPNTGELFF. The CDR3 region has the DNA TGCGCCAGCAGCCCAAGATTCCCAAACACCGGGGAGCTGTTTTTT.

This sequence joins TRBV6-5 and TRBJ2-7, with no clear D. The V and J ends lost 7 bases and 3 bases respectively, with 10 bases between them. Germline V gene data show CDR1 as MNHEY and CDR2 as SVGAGI. The CDR3 has 12 amino acids. The CDR3 coding sequence is TGTGCCAGCACCAGTCACCTCTACGAGCAGTACTTC. It is translated as CASTSHLYEQYF.

V and J are TRBV6-5 and TRBJ2-4; D is undetermined. Germline V gives CDR1 MNHEY, CDR2 SVGAGI. The CDR3 is 14 residues long. Trimming removed 0 bases at V and 0 bases at J, with 3 bases between. CDR3 protein: CASSYSGAKNIQYF. The CDR3 nucleotides read TGTGCCAGCAGTTACTCGGGAGCCAAAAACATTCAGTACTTC.

The genes are TRBV5-3 and TRBJ1-5; no definite D call. TRBV5-3 is identified as an open reading frame with a role that is uncertain. Trimming removed 8 bases from V and 9 bases from J, with 12 bases in between. The CDR3 is made up of 11 amino acids. The CDR3, as DNA: TGTGCCAGCAGCGCCCTCGGGCCCCAGCATTTT. It specifies CASSALGPQHF.

The chain uses TRBV2 and TRBJ2-7; a possible D gene is TRBD1 (5 bases). Germline CDR1 reads SNHLY; CDR2 reads FYNNEI. The CDR3 consists of 13 residues. V lost 5 bases and J 3 bases, leaving 11 bases between the germline ends. This CDR3 reads CASSLQDGYEQYF. CDR3 coding DNA: TGTGCCAGCAGTTTACAGGACGGCTACGAGCAGTACTTC.

The rearrangement links TRBV7-6 to TRBJ1-3; TRBD1 matches at 9 bases. Trimming took 0 bases from V and 2 from J; bases not matched to a gene: 5. The germline CDR1 and CDR2 sequences are SGHVS and FNYEAQ. This CDR3 has 17 residues. Written as DNA, the CDR3 is TGTGCCAGCAGCTTAGCCGGGACAGGGTTGACTGGAAACACCATATATTTT. Its translation is CASSLAGTGLTGNTIYF.